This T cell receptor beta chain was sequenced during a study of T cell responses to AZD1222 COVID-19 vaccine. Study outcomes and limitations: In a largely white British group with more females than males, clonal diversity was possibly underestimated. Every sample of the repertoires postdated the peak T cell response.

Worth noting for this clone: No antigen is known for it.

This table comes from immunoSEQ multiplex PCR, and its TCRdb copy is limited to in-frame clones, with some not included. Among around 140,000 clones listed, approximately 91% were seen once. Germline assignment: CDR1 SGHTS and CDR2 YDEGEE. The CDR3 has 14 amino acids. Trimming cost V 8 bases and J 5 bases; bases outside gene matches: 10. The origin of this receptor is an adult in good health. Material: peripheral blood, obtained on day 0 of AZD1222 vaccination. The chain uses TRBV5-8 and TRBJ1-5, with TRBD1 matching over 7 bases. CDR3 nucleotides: TGTGCCAGTCCGGACAGGTTTAAGGATCAGCCCCAGCATTTT. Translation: CASPDRFKDQPQHF.